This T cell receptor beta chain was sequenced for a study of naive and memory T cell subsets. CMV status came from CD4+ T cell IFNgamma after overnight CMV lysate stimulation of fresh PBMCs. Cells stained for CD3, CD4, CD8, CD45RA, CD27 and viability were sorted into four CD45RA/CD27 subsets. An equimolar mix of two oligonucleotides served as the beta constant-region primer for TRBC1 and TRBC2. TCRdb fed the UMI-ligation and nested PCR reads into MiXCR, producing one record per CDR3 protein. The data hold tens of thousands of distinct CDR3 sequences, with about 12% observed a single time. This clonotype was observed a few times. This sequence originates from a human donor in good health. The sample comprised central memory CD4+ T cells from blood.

The CDR3 loop reads CASSQVAGADPHQETQYF. The CDR3 coding sequence is TGTGCCAGCAGCCAAGTGGCAGGGGCGGACCCTCATCAAGAGACCCAGTACTTC. V usage is TRBV4-2 and J usage is TRBJ2-5, with TRBD1 as a possible D gene (6 bases). The V end was cut by 1 base, the J end by 2 bases, with 20 bases between. The CDR3 has 18 residues. Germline CDR1 reads LGHNA; CDR2 reads YNFKEQ.